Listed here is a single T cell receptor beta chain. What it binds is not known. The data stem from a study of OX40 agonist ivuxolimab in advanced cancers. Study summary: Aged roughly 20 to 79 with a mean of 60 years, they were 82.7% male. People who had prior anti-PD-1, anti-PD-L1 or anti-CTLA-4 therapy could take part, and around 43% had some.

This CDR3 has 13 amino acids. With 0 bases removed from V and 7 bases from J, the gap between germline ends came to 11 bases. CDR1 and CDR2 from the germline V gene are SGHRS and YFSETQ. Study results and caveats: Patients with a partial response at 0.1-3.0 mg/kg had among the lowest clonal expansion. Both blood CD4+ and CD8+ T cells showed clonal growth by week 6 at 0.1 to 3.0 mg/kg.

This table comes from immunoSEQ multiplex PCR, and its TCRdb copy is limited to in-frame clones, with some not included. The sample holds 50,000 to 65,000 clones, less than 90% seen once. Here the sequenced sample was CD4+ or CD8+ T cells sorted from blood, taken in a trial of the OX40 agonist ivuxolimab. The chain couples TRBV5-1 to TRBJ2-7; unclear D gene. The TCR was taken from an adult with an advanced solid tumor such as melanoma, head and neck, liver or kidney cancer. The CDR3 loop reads CASSLANGLEQYF. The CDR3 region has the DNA TGCGCCAGCAGCTTGGCGAATGGCTTAGAGCAGTACTTC.